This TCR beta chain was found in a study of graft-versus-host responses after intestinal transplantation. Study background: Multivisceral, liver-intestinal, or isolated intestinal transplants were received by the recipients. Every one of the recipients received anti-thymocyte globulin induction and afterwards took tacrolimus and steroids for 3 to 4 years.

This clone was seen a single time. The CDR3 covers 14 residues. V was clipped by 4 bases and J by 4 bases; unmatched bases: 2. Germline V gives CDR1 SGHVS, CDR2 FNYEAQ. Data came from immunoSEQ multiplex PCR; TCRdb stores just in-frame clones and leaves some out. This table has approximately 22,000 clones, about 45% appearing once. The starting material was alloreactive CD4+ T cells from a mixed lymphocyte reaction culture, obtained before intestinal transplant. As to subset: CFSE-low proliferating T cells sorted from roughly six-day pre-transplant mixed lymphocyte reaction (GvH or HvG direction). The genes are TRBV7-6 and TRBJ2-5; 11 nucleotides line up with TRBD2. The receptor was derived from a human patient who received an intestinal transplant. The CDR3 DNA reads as TGTGCCAGCAGCTCGCTAGCGGGGGGAGAGACCCAGTACTTC. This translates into CASSSLAGGETQYF.